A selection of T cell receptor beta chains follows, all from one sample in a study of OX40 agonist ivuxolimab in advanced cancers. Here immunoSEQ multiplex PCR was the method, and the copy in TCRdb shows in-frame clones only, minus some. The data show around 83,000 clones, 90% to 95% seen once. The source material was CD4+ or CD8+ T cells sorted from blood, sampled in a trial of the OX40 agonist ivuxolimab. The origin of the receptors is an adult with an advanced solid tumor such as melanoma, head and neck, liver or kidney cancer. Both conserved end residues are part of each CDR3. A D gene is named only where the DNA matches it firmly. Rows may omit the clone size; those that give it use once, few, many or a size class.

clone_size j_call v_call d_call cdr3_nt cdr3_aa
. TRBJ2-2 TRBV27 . TGTGCCAGCAGTGGGTGGCCCGGGGAGCTGTTTTTT CASSGWPGELFF
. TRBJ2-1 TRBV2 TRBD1 TGTGCCAGCAGTCTGGGACAGGGGCTGGGTGAGCAGTTCTTC CASSLGQGLGEQFF
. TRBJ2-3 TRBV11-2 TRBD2 TGTGCCAGGAACCACCGGGCGGGAGTTTTAGTAGCAGATACGCAGTATTTT CARNHRAGVLVADTQYF
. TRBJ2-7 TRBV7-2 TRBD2 TGTGCCAGCAGCCCCACTAGCGGGAGTATGTACGAGCAGTACTTC CASSPTSGSMYEQYF
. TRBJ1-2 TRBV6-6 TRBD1 TGTGCCAGTCAACGGGACAGGGTGGACTATGGCTACACCTTC CASQRDRVDYGYTF
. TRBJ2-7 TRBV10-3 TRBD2 TGTGCCATCAACCCGGGGAGGGCGGGAGAGCAGTACTTC CAINPGRAGEQYF
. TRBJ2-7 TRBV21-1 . TGTGCCAGCAGCAATTCCTACTCTCCCAGAGCAGGGCGACTAAACTACGAGCAGTACTTC CASSNSYSPRAGRLNYEQYF
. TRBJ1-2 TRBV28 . TGTGCCAGCAGTTTATATCCGGTGAACTATGGCTACACCTTC CASSLYPVNYGYTF
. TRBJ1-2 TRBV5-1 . TGCGCCAGCAGGGACCCCGGGGGTCTGACTAATGGCTACACCTTC CASRDPGGLTNGYTF
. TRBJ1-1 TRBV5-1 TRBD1 TGCGCCAGCAGCTTACAGGGGGCTGATAACACTGAAGCTTTCTTT CASSLQGADNTEAFF
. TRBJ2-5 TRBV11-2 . TGTGCCAGCAGCTCCATCGGGGGAGAGGGGACCCAGTACTTC CASSSIGGEGTQYF
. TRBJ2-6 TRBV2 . TGTGCCAGCAGGCGGGGCGGGCCGGTTAGCTCTGGGGCCAACGTCCTGACTTTC CASRRGGPVSSGANVLTF
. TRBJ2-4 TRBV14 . TGTGCCAGCAGCCCTGGACTTCCAGCCAAAAACATTCAGTACTTC CASSPGLPAKNIQYF
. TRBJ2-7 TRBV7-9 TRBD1 TGTGCCAGCAGCATCCGGACAGGGTCGGGGGCCGAGCAGTACTTC CASSIRTGSGAEQYF
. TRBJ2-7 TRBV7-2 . TGTGCCAGCAGCTCCCAGTCCCCCCGGGACGAGCAGTACTTC CASSSQSPRDEQYF
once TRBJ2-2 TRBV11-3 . TGTGCCAGCACCCGACAGGGACTGCCGAACACCGGGGAGCTGTTTTTT CASTRQGLPNTGELFF
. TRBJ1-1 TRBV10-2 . TGCGCCAGCAGTGAGAGAAGAGACACTGAAGCTTTCTTT CASSERRDTEAFF
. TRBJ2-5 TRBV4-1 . TGCGCCAGCAGCCAAGTCCTCCCTCCGGAGACCCAGTACTTC CASSQVLPPETQYF
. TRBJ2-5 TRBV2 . TGTGCCAGCAGCGGTCAGCAAGAGACCCAGTACTTC CASSGQQETQYF
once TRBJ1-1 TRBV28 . TGTGCCAGCAGTTTATCTCAGGGCAGGAACACTGAAGCTTTCTTT CASSLSQGRNTEAFF
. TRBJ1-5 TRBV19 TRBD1 TGTGCCAGCCGGGACAGTCCTCTGGGTGGCAATCAGCCCCAGCATTTT CASRDSPLGGNQPQHF
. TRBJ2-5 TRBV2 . TGTGCCAGCAAAGAAGTCTCTCCGCAAGAGACCCAGTACTTC CASKEVSPQETQYF
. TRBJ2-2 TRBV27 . TGTGCCAGCAGTCCTTGGGGGGAAAACACCGGGGAGCTGTTTTTT CASSPWGENTGELFF
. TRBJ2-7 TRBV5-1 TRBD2 TGCGCCAGCAGCCGAGGGACTAGCGGGACTGGAGAGCAGTACTTC CASSRGTSGTGEQYF
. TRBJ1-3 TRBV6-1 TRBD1 TGTGCCAGCAGTGTCGGAGGGGGCAAGTCTGGAAACACCATATATTTT CASSVGGGKSGNTIYF
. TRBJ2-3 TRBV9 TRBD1 TGTGCCAGCAGCTCAGGACAGGGTGGAACAGATACGCAGTATTTT CASSSGQGGTDTQYF
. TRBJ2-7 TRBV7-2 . TGTGCCAGCAGCCCAAGAGGGGGGTCGTCTATAGGCTACGAGCAGTACTTC CASSPRGGSSIGYEQYF
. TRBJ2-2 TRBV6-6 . TGTGCCAGCAGTTACTCGAGGGACACCGGGGAGCTGTTTTTT CASSYSRDTGELFF
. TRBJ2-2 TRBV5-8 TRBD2 TGTGCCAGCAGCTTGTCAGTGACTAGCGGAGGATTTTCGGGCACCGGGGAGCTGTTTTTT CASSLSVTSGGFSGTGELFF
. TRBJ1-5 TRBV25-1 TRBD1 TGTGCCAGCAGTGAACCCGGGACAGAGGGTGTTCAGCCCCAGCATTTT CASSEPGTEGVQPQHF
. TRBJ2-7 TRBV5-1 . TGCGCCAGCAGCTTGGCAAGAGGACAGCTTAGTACCTACGAGCAGTACTTC CASSLARGQLSTYEQYF
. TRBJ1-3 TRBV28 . TGTGCCAGCAGTTTAGTGTCGAGGAACACCATATATTTT CASSLVSRNTIYF
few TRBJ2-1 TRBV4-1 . TGCGCCAGCAGCCAAGGGTTCGGCGGGTGGTCCGGAGGGGAGCAGTTCTTC CASSQGFGGWSGGEQFF
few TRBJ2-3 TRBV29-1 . TGCAGCGTTGACAGACTAGGAGAAGATACGCAGTATTTT CSVDRLGEDTQYF
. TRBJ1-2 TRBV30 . TGTGCCTGCCCAGGTTGGGGGTATGGCTACACCTTC CACPGWGYGYTF